The 3 T cell receptor beta chains below all came from one sample that was sequenced in a study of early T cells in non-severe SARS-CoV-2 infection. Each CDR3 protein gets one entry after TCRdb re-called the 5' RACE reads with MiXCR. Of more than 55,000 distinct CDR3 sequences listed, around 12% were seen once; the top ten hold around 4.5%. Sequencing was carried out using whole blood. These receptors all stem from an adult who was a healthcare worker with PCR-confirmed SARS-CoV-2 infection or an uninfected control (not recorded which).

Ten or more counts support this clonotype. The J gene is TRBJ1-5, the V gene TRBV27, with TRBD1 identical over 8 bases. CDR1 is MNHEY and CDR2 is SMNVEV in the germline V gene (reference sequence). V shed 6 bases, J shed 2 bases, and the junction held 9 bases outside the gene matches. This CDR3 has 16 residues. As DNA, the CDR3 is TGTGCCAGCAGGCATACCGACAGGGGCGGCAATCAGCCCCAGCATTTT. Its translation: CASRHTDRGGNQPQHF.

With regard to this clonotype: A much larger clonotype is one base distant, so this may be a read error. The CDR3 here is CSACLRDTNYGYTF. Written as DNA, the CDR3 is TGCAGCGCCTGCCTCCGGGACACTAACTATGGCTACACCTTC. The rearrangement links TRBV29-1 to TRBJ1-2; TRBD1 might be the D (6 bases). The CDR3 runs 14 residues. Trimming stripped 7 bases from V and 0 bases from J, with 15 bases between. Per germline, CDR1 SQVTM and CDR2 ANQGSEA.

This clonotype was picked up many times. CDR3 DNA sequence: TGTGCCAGCAGCTTCTCCAGCGGGATAGATGAGCAGTTCTTC. This translates into CASSFSSGIDEQFF. The chain links TRBV7-9 to TRBJ2-1; TRBD2 aligns across 7 bases. The J segment lost 8 bases and the V segment lost 3 bases, leaving 7 bases of the junction unmatched. Germline lookup yields CDR1 SEHNR and CDR2 FQNEAQ (reference sequence). The CDR3 contains 14 residues.